The present T cell receptor (beta chain) was sequenced within a study of T cells in localized non-small cell lung cancer (dated by TCRdb to 2018 to 2020). Regarding the complete study: Comparing tumors with uninvolved tumor-adjacent lungs, the study looked at the T cell repertoires of 220 or so patients with early-stage NSCLC. All 240 or so NSCLC patients in the cohort were treatment-naive and had localized lung tumors that were resected. Of the NSCLC patients, approximately 130 were male and approximately 100 were female, and the mean age was around 70 years. Points the paper makes about the study in general: Higher blood T cell density associated with longer overall survival, while higher adjacent-lung clonality associated with shorter survival. Of the top 100 tumor clones, a median of roughly 53 were detected in paired uninvolved adjacent lung; approximately 30 were also among that lung's top 100. Uninvolved tumor-adjacent lung showed the highest T cell clonality, higher than tumor, which suggests more focused antigenic responses in the uninvolved tumor-adjacent lung. Because the study design was exploratory, TCR variables were selected using unadjusted p-values without false-discovery rate correction. Because multi-region sequencing of the tumors was not done, intratumor heterogeneity could not be ruled out.

Two independent pathologists confirmed that the uninvolved adjacent lung, which was taken at least 2 cm from the tumor margin, was free of atypia. At diagnosis, tumor, uninvolved tumor-adjacent lung and peripheral blood were collected and then preserved as a mix of FFPE and fresh-frozen material. The CDR3 covers 13 residues, taking in both the cysteine and the phenylalanine. Here the CDR3 DNA is all that survives: 39 bases in frame from base 1. Looking up the germline V gene yields CDR1 SGDLS and CDR2 YYNGEE. Trimming leaves V shorter by 5 bases and J shorter by 6 bases, with the junction holding 5 bases beyond the gene matches. This clone was detected only a few times. Its binding antigen is unknown. No base-level quality is on record; no much larger clone is a single base apart. TCR beta CDR3 regions were sequenced from DNA using the immunoSEQ Assay. The published analysis was carried out like this. T cell density was computed as TCR beta template counts normalized to usable DNA estimated by amplifying housekeeping genes. Richness was estimated using the preseqR package, with extrapolation to 400,000 templates for PBMC samples and to 120,000 templates for tissue samples. Clonality was defined by subtracting Pielou's evenness from one. Differential abundance testing on productive amino-acid clonotypes, with a minimum total count of 5 and an alpha of 0.1, was used to identify tissue-enriched TCRs. The Jaccard Index and the Morisita Overlap Index were used to measure repertoire overlap between compartments. GLIPH clustered TCR beta CDR3s with public tetramer-defined viral CDR3s; viral motifs required at least three viral sequences plus V-gene enrichment. The table comes from immuneACCESS by way of TCRdb, which keeps in-frame sequences with V and J called. Part of the clones is missing from these tables; in studies checked, under half for an unresolved V gene and the rest for unknown reasons. V, J and clone size were drawn from that table, and D and trimming were deduced from the DNA. The sample data list some 6,700 clones, and approximately 16% of these were observed just once. The ten largest clonotypes hold about 5% of the sample.

The sequence was obtained from a male donor aged 60 or over with stage II squamous cell lung carcinoma. The material was normal lung tissue next to the tumor, obtained before any cancer treatment. The receptor chain draws on TRBV9 and TRBJ1-1; 9 middle bases align to TRBD1. The CDR3 here reads CASSADRGPEAFF. The sequence in DNA is TGTGCCAGCAGTGCGGACAGGGGTCCTGAAGCTTTCTTT.